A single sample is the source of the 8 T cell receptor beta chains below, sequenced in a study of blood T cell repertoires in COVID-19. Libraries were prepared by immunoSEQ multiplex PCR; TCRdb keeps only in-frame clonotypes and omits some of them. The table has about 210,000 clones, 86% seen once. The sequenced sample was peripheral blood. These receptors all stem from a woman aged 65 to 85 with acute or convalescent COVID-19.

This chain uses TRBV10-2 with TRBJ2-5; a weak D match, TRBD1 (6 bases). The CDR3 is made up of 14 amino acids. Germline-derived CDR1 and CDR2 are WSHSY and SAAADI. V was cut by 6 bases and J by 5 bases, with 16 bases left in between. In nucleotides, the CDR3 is TGCGCCAGCAGGGAAGCAGGGGTTACGGAGACCCAGTACTTC. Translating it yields CASREAGVTETQYF.

CDR3 nucleotide sequence: TGTGCCAGCATCGACTTGACGGGGAGCTCCTACAATGAGCAGTTCTTC. This codes for CASIDLTGSSYNEQFF. The rearrangement uses TRBV27 and TRBJ2-1, with TRBD2 as a possible D gene (5 bases). V lost 7 bases and J lost 0, with 16 bases in between. Germline CDR1 reads MNHEY; CDR2 reads SMNVEV (reference sequence). This CDR3 is 16 amino acids long.

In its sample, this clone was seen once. The CDR3 bases are TGTGCCAGCAGTACGACTACAAGGGGGCTCAATGAGCAGTTCTTC. Translation: CASSTTTRGLNEQFF. V is TRBV6-4 and J is TRBJ2-1; 7 bases match TRBD1. Germline V gives CDR1 MRHNA, CDR2 SNTAGT. The ends lost 5 bases at V and 6 bases at J; junction bases unmatched: 10. There are 15 residues in the CDR3.

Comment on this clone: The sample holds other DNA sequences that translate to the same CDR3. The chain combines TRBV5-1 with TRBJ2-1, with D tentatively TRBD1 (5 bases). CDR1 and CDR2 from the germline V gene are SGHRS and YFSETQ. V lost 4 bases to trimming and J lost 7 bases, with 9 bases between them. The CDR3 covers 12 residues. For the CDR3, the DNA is TGCGCCAGCAGCCCGCAGGGAAATGAGCAGTTCTTC. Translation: CASSPQGNEQFF.

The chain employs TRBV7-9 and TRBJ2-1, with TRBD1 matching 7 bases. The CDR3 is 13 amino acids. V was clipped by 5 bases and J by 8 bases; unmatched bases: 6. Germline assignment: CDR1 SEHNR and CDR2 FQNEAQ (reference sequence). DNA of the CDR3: TGTGCCAGCAGCCCAGGGACAGCCGATGAGCAGTTCTTC. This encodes CASSPGTADEQFF. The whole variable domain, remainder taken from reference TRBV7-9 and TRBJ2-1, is DTGVSQNPRHKITKRGQNVTFRCDPISEHNRLYWYRQTLGQGPEFLTYFQNEAQLEKSRLLSDRFSAERPKGSFSTLEIQRTEQGDSAMYLCASSPGTADEQFFGPGTRLTVL.

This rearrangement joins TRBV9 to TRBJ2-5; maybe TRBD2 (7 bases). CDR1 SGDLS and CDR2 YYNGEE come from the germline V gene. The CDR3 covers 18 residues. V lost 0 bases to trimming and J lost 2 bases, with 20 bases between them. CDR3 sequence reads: CASSVAPTGGLGQETQYF. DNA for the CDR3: TGTGCCAGCAGCGTAGCCCCCACCGGGGGGCTCGGGCAAGAGACCCAGTACTTC.

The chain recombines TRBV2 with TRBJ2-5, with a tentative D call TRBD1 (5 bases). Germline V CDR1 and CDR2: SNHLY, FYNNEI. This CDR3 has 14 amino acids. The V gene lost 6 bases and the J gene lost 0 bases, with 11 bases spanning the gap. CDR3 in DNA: TGTGCCAGCAGCCCGACAGTGTACCAAGAGACCCAGTACTTC. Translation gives CASSPTVYQETQYF.

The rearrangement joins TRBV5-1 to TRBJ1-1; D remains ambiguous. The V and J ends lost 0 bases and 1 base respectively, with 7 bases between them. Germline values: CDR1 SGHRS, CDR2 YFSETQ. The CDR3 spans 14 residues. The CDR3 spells CASSLVAPNTEAFF. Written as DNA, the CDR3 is TGCGCCAGCAGCTTGGTAGCCCCGAACACTGAAGCTTTCTTT.